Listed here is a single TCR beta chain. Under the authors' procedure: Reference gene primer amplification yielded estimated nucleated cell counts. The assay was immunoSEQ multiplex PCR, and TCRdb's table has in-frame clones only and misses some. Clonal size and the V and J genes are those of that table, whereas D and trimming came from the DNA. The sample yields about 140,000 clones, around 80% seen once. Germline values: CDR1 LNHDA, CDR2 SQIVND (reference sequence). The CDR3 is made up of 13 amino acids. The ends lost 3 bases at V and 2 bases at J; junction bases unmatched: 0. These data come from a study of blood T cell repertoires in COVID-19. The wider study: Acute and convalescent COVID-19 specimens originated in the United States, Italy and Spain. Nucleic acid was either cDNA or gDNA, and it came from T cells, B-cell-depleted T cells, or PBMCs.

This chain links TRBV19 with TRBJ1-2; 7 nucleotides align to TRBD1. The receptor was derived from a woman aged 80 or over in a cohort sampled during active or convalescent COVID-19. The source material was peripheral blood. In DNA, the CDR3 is TGTGCCAGTAGTATGGGACAGAACTATGGCTACACCTTC. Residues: CASSMGQNYGYTF.